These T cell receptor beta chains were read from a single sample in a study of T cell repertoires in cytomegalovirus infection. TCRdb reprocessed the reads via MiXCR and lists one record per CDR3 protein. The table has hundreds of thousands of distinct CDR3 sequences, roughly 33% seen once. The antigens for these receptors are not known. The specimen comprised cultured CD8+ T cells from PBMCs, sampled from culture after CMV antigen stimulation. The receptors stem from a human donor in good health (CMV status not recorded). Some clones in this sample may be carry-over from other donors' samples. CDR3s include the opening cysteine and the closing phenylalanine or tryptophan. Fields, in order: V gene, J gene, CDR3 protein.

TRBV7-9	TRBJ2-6	CASSFSSGANVLTF
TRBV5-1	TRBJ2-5	CASSLETRETQYF
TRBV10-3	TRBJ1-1	CAISPGTEAFF
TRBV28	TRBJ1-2	CASSLANFDGYTF
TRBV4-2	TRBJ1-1	CASSQVGTTEAFF
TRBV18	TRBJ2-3	CASSPRWGEADTQYF
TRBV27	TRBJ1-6	CASSLRGLEYNSPLHF
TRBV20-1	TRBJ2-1	CSAINYQGSSYNEQFF
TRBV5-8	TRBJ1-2	CASSLVAPTGDYGYTF
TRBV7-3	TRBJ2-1	CASSLMGQGDEQFF
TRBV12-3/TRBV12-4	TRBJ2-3	CASSAQGSDTQYF
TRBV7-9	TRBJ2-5	CASSGALSAETQYF
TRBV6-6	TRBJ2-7	CASSYTTASYEQYF
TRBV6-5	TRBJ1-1	CASSSERWGDTEAFF
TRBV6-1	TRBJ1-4	CASSLGWGLGEKLFF
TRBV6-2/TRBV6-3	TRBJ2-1	CASSYDYPYNEQFF
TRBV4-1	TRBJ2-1	CASSQGRVQFF
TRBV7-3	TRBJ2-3	CASSFLRQGRGDTQYF
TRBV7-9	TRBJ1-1	CASSLAWRTENTEAFF
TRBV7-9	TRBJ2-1	CASSLGGQGKGSEQFF
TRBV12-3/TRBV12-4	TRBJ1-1	CASSLLVGFEAFF
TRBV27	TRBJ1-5	CASSGTGNSNQPQHF
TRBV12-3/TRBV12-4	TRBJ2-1	CASTPGLYNEQFF
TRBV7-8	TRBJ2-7	CASSLEVRDRASYEQYF
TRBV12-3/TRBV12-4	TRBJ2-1	CASSLRANNEQFF
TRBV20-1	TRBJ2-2	CSARDRLAGGWTGELFF
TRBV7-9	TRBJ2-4	CASSSGGELAKNIQYF
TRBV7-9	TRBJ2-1	CASSSRGEQFF
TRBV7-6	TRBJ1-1	CASSFISGENTEAFF
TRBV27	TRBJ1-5	CASSLSRGSDQPQHF
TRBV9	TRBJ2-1	CASSVADRGRGNEQFF
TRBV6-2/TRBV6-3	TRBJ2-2	CASRGMGQYPPGELFF
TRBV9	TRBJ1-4	CASSSYQTPGQHLEKLFF
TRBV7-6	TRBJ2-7	CASSPIVPYEQYF
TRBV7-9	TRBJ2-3	CASSFRGEKGTDTQYF
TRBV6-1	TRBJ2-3	CASSETGGVSTDTQYF
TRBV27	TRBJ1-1	CASRTGTGTEAFF
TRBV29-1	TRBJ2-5	CSVTGRGETQYF
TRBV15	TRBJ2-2	CATSRGPDSENTGELFF
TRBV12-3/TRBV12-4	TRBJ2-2	CASKPGRNTGELFF
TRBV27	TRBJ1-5	CASRAGTPYSNQPQHF
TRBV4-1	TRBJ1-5	CASSQEMGWDQPQHF
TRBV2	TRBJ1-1	CASRPPGTEAFF
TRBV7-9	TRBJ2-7	CVSARFYEQYF
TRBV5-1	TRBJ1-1	CASREEGGLNTEAFF
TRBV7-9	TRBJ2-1	CASSDGQGPYYNEQFF
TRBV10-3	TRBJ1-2	CAISESMDREGGYTF
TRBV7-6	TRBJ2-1	CASSLARDRGLVEQFF